This entry features one TCR beta chain sequence. What it binds is unknown. Addition of a universal primer site occurred through template switching, and cDNA carried unique molecular identifiers. MiXCR was run by TCRdb on the 5' RACE reads, yielding one entry per CDR3 protein. Altogether over 550,000 distinct CDR3 sequences are present, about 7.6% being singletons, with the ten largest covering about 1.6%. This record belongs to a study of identical twins. Whole-study findings and limits: Zero-insertion analyses were open to partial confounding by invariant MAIT and iNKT cells.

The CDR3 covers 13 residues. Trimming pared 4 bases from V and 2 bases from J, leaving 9 bases between. Germline V gene lookup returns CDR1 DFQATT and CDR2 SNEGSKA (reference sequence). Separately, the same data were catalogued under a study of yellow fever vaccine responses in identical twins.

The rearrangement uses TRBV20-1 and TRBJ2-1; D is unclear. Sample: PBMCs. The clonotype comes from a woman aged 18-35 years in good health. CDR3: CSATLGAYNEQFF. CDR3 in DNA: TGCAGTGCTACCCTAGGCGCCTACAATGAGCAGTTCTTC.